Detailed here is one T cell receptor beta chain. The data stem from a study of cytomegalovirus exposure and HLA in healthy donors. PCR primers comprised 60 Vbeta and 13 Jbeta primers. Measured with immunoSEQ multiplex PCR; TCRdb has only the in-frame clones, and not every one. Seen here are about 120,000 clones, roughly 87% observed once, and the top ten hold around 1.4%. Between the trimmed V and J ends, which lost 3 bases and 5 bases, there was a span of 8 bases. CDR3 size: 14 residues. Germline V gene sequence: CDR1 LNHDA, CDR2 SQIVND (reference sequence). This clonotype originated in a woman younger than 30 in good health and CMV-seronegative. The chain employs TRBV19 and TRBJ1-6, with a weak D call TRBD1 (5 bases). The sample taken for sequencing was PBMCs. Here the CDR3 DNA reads TGTGCCAGTAGTATGGGACTGAATAATTCACCCCTCCACTTT. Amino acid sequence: CASSMGLNNSPLHF.